This T cell receptor beta chain was sequenced for a study of cytomegalovirus exposure and HLA in healthy donors. Study background: Ancestry clustering placed 70% to 90% of some 400 genotyped donors in the Caucasian-associated cluster.

Study results and caveats: A later analysis found that most CMV-associated TCR beta chains appeared HLA-restricted.

To note about this clone: What it binds is not known.

Amplification used 60 Vbeta primers and 13 Jbeta primers. Sequencing was performed with immunoSEQ multiplex PCR; in TCRdb, only in-frame clones are kept and a portion is missing. The sample table sets out about 150,000 clones. This CDR3 region has 14 residues. The V gene's germline CDR1 is LNHDA and CDR2 SQIVND (reference sequence). Trimming took off 7 bases at V and 4 bases at J, with 14 bases between the two ends. The clonotype was recovered from a woman in her forties or fifties in good health and CMV-seronegative. The material sequenced was PBMCs. The V gene is TRBV19, the J gene TRBJ1-5; a weak D match, TRBD1 (6 bases). The chain's CDR3 is CASKETGLNQPQHF. In DNA, the CDR3 is TGTGCCAGTAAGGAGACAGGCTTAAATCAGCCCCAGCATTTT.